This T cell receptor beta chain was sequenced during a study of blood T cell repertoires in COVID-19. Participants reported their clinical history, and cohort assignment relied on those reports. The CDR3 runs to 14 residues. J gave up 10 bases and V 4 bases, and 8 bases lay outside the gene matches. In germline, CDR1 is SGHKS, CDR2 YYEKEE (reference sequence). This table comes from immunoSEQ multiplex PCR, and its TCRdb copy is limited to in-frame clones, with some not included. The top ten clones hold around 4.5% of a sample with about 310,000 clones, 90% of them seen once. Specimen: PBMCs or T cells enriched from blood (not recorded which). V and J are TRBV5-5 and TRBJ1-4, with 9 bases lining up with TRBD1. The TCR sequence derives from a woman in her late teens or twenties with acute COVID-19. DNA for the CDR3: TGTGCCAGCAGCCGCGTGGGACAGGGAGGAAAACTGTTTTTT. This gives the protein CASSRVGQGGKLFF.